This T cell receptor beta chain was recovered during a study of blood T cell repertoires in COVID-19. Study background: Acute and convalescent COVID-19 samples came from the United States, Italy and Spain. From T cells, B-cell-depleted T cells, or PBMCs came the material, which was cDNA or gDNA.

V was clipped by 2 bases and J by 3 bases; unmatched bases: 2. The CDR3 runs 14 residues. Per the germline V gene, CDR1 is MNHEY and CDR2 is SVGAGI. In the authors' workflow: Reference gene primer amplification gave nucleated cell count estimates. The method was immunoSEQ multiplex PCR; TCRdb's version includes in-frame clones alone and lacks a portion of them. From that table come the V and J calls and clone size; the DNA was used to work out D and trimming. The sample records 270,000 or so clones, roughly 89% being singletons. Sequenced input: peripheral blood. The source of this sequence is a woman in her 30s with active or convalescent COVID-19. The J gene is TRBJ2-7, the V gene TRBV6-5; 9 nucleotides line up with TRBD1. For the CDR3, the DNA is TGTGCCAGCAGTTACAAGGACAGGGGCTACGAGCAGTACTTC. This encodes CASSYKDRGYEQYF.